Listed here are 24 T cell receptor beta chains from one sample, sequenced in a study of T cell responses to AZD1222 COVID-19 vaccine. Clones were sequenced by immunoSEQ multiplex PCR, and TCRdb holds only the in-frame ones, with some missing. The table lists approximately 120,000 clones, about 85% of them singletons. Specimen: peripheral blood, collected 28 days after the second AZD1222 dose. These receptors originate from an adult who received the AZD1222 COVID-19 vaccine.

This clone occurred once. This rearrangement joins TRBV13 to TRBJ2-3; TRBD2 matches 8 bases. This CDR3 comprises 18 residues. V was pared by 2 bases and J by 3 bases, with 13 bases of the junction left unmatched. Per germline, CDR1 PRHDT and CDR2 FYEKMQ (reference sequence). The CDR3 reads CASSLSPPFGGVTDTQYF. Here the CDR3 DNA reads TGTGCCAGCAGCTTAAGCCCCCCTTTCGGGGGGGTTACAGATACGCAGTATTTT. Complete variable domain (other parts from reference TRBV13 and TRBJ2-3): AAGVIQSPRHLIKEKRETATLKCYPIPRHDTVYWYQQGPGQDPQFLISFYEKMQSDKGSIPDRFSAQQFSDYHSELNMSSLELGDSALYFCASSLSPPFGGVTDTQYFGPGTRLTVL.

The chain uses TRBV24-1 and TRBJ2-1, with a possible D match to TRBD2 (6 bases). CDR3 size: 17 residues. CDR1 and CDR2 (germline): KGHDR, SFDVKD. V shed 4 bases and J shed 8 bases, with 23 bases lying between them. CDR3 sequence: CATSDLTGTPKGDEQFF. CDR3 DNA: TGTGCCACCAGTGACTTGACCGGGACTCCAAAAGGGGATGAGCAGTTCTTC.

CDR3 residues: CSARDNHEQYF. The CDR3 DNA is TGCAGTGCTAGAGATAATCACGAGCAGTACTTC. The gene calls are TRBV20-1 and TRBJ2-7; D gene unclear. This CDR3 has 11 amino acids. V gave up 0 bases and J gave up 5 bases, with 5 bases separating them. Germline CDR1 reads DFQATT; CDR2 reads SNEGSKA (reference sequence).

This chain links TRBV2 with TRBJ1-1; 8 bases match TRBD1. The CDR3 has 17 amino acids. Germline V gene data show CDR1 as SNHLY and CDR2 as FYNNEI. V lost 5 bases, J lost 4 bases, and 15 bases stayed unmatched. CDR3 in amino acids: CASSHPEDPGGSTEAFF. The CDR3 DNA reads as TGTGCCAGCAGTCACCCCGAAGATCCAGGGGGCAGCACTGAAGCTTTCTTT. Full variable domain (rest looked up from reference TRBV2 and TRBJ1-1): EPEVTQTPSHQVTQMGQEVILRCVPISNHLYFYWYRQILGQKVEFLVSFYNNEISEKSEIFDDQFSVERPDGSNFTLKIRSTKLEDSAMYFCASSHPEDPGGSTEAFFGQGTRLTVV.

CDR3 sequence: CASSRPGSNFEKLFF. The CDR3 nucleotides are TGTGCCAGCAGTCGTCCAGGTAGTAATTTCGAAAAACTGTTTTTT. The chain joins TRBV28 to TRBJ1-4; D unclear. This CDR3 is 15 amino acids long. Trimming removed 5 bases at V and 8 bases at J, with 18 bases between. The V gene's germline CDR1 is MDHEN and CDR2 SYDVKM.

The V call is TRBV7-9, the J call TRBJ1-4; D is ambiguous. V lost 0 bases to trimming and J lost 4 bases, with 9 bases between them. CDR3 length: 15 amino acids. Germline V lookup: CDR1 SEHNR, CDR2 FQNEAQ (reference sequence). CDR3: CASSLATDRNEKLFF. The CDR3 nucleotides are TGTGCCAGCAGCTTAGCGACGGATCGTAATGAAAAACTGTTTTTT.

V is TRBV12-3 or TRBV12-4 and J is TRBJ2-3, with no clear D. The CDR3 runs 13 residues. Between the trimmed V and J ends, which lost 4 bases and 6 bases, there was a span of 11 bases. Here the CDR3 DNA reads TGTGCCAGCAGTTACTCGTTATCGGATACGCAGTATTTT. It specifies CASSYSLSDTQYF.

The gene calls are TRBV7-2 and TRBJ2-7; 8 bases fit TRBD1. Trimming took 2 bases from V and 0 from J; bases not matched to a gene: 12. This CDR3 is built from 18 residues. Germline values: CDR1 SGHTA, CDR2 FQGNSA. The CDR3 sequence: CASSLRVNRGRASYEQYF. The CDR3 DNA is TGTGCCAGCAGCTTAAGGGTAAACAGGGGGAGAGCCTCCTACGAGCAGTACTTC.

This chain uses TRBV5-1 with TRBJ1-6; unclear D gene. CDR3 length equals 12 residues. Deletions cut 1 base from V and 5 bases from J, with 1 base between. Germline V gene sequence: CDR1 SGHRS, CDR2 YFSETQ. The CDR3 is CASSLNNSPLHF. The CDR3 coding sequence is TGCGCCAGCAGCTTGAATAATTCACCCCTCCACTTT.

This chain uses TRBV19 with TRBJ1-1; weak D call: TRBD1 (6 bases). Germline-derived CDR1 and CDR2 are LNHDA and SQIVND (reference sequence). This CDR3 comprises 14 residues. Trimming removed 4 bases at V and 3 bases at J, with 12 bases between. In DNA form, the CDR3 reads TGTGCCAGTAGTACCACAGGGTATGACACTGAAGCTTTCTTT. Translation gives CASSTTGYDTEAFF.

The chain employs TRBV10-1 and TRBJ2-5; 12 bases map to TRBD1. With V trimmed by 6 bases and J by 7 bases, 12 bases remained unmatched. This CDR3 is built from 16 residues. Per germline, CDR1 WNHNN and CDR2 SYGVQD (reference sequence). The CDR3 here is CASSPGQGADPSTQYF. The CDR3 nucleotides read TGCGCCAGCAGCCCGGGACAGGGGGCAGACCCCTCGACCCAGTACTTC.

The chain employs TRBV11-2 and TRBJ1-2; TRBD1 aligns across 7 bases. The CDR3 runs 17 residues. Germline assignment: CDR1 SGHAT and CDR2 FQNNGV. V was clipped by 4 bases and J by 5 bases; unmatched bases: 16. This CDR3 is CASSSPRAIGGSYGYTF. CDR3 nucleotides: TGTGCCAGCAGCTCACCCCGAGCGATAGGGGGCTCTTATGGCTACACCTTC.

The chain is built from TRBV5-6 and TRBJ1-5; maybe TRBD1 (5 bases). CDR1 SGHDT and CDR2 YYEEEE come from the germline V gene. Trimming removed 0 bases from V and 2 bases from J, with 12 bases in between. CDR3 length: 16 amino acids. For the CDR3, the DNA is TGTGCCAGCAGCTTGGGACAGACAATTGGCAATCAGCCCCAGCATTTT. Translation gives CASSLGQTIGNQPQHF.

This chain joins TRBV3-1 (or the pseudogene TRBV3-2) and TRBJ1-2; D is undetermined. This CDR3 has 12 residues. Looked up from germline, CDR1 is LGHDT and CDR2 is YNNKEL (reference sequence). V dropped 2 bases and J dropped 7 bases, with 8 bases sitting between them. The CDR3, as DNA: TGTGCCAGCAGCCAAAGTGGGCTTGGCTACACCTTC. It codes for CASSQSGLGYTF.

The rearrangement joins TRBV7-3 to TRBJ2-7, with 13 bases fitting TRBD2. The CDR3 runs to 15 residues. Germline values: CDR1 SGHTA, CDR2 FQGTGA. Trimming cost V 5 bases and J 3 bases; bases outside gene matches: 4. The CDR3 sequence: CASSPGLAGDYEQYF. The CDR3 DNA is TGTGCCAGCAGCCCCGGACTAGCGGGGGACTACGAGCAGTACTTC.

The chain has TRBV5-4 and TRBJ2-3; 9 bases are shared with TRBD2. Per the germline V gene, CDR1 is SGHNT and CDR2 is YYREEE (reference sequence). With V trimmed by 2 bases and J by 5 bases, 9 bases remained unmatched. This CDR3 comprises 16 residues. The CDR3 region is CASSFPGGGAEDTQYF. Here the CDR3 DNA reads TGTGCCAGCAGCTTTCCTGGCGGGGGGGCAGAAGATACGCAGTATTTT.

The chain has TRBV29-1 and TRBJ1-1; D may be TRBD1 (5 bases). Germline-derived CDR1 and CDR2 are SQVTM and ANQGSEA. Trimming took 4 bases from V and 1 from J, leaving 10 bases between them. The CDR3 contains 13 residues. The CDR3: CSVVRGGNTEAFF. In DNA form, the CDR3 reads TGCAGCGTTGTAAGGGGCGGGAACACTGAAGCTTTCTTT.

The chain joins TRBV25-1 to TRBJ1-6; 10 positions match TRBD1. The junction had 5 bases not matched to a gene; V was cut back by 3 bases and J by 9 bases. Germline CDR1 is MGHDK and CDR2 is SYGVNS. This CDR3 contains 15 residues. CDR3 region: CASSDIRTGGSPLHF. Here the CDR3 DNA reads TGTGCCAGCAGTGACATCAGGACAGGGGGTTCACCCCTCCACTTT.

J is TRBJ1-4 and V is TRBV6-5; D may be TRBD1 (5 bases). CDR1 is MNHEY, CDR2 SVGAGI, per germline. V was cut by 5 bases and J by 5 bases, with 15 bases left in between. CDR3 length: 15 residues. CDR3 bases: TGTGCCAGCAGTCAGCAGGGTTTAGGGAATGAAAAACTGTTTTTT. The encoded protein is CASSQQGLGNEKLFF.

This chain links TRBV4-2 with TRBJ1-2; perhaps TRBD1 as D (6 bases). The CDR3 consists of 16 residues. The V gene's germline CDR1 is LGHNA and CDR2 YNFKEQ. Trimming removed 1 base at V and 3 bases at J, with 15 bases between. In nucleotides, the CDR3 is TGTGCCAGCAGCCAAGGGGCCGGGGCAGGGGACTATGGCTACACCTTC. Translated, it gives CASSQGAGAGDYGYTF.

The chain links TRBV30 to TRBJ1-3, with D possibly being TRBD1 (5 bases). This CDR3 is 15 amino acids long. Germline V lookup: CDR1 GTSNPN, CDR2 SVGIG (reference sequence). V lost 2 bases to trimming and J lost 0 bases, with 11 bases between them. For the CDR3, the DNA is TGTGCCTGGAGTTCGGGGACGTTCTCTGGAAACACCATATATTTT. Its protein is CAWSSGTFSGNTIYF.

The CDR3 coding sequence is TGTGCCAGCAGTGCGGGTCAGGGGGCCTACGAGCAGTACTTC. Translation: CASSAGQGAYEQYF. The chain carries TRBV2 and TRBJ2-7, with 7 positions matching TRBD1. CDR1 SNHLY and CDR2 FYNNEI come from the germline V gene. V was clipped by 4 bases and J by 2 bases; unmatched bases: 5. CDR3 length: 14 amino acids. Full variable domain (rest looked up from reference TRBV2 and TRBJ2-7): EPEVTQTPSHQVTQMGQEVILRCVPISNHLYFYWYRQILGQKVEFLVSFYNNEISEKSEIFDDQFSVERPDGSNFTLKIRSTKLEDSAMYFCASSAGQGAYEQYFGPGTRLTVT.

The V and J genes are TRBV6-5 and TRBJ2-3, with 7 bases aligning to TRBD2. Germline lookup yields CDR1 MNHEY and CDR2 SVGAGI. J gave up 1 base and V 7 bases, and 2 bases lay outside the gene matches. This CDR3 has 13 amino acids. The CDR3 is CASKSGGTDTQYF. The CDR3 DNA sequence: TGTGCCAGCAAGAGCGGGGGCACAGATACGCAGTATTTT.

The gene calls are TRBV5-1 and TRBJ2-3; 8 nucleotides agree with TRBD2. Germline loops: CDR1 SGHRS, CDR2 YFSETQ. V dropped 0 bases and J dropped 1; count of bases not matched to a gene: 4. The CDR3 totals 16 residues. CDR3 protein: CASSLAGTRGTDTQYF. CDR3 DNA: TGCGCCAGCAGCTTGGCCGGGACTAGGGGCACAGATACGCAGTATTTT. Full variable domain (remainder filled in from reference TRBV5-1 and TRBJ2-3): KAGVTQTPRYLIKTRGQQVTLSCSPISGHRSVSWYQQTPGQGLQFLFEYFSETQRNKGNFPGRFSGRQFSNSRSEMNVSTLELGDSALYLCASSLAGTRGTDTQYFGPGTRLTVL.